A single sample is the source of the 30 T cell receptor beta chains below, sequenced in a study of T cells after yellow fever vaccination. MiXCR, run by TCRdb on the 5' RACE reads, gives a single entry per CDR3 protein. The sample lists a few hundred thousand distinct CDR3 sequences; around 4.9% were seen once. The starting material was CD4+ T cells sorted from PBMCs, obtained on the day of the yellow fever booster vaccination. These receptors were obtained from a man aged 18 to 30 who received the YFV17D yellow fever vaccine.

This clonotype was counted only a few times. This chain joins TRBV29-1 and TRBJ2-5, with 14 bases aligning to TRBD2. The germline V gene encodes CDR1 SQVTM and CDR2 ANQGSEA. The V and J ends lost 7 bases and 4 bases, in that order; junction bases with no gene match: 2. This CDR3 spans 13 amino acids. CDR3 region: CSGGLAGAETQYF. CDR3 in DNA: TGCAGCGGGGGACTAGCGGGGGCAGAGACCCAGTACTTC.

The chain employs TRBV29-1 and TRBJ2-5, with D tentatively TRBD1 (6 bases). The CDR3 runs 12 residues. Trimming stripped 4 bases from V and 4 bases from J, with 10 bases between. Germline CDR1 and CDR2: SQVTM and ANQGSEA. CDR3 DNA sequence: TGCAGCGTTGGCCCCAGGGGAGAGACCCAGTACTTC. Its protein product is CSVGPRGETQYF.

This clonotype was seen a handful of times. The chain is built from TRBV30 and TRBJ1-2; 7 bases map to TRBD1. V was clipped by 7 bases and J by 3 bases; unmatched bases: 11. Germline V gene lookup returns CDR1 GTSNPN and CDR2 SVGIG (reference sequence). There are 14 residues in the CDR3. The CDR3 spells CALKGARVYYGYTF. The CDR3 DNA reads TGTGCCTTGAAGGGGGCCAGGGTCTACTATGGCTACACCTTC.

This clonotype has a handful of counts. Written as DNA, the CDR3 is TGTGCCAGCAGCCAGAAGGACAGGGGGCAGTACAATGAGCAGTTCTTC. Translation: CASSQKDRGQYNEQFF. The chain carries TRBV4-2 and TRBJ2-1; 11 nucleotides match TRBD1. CDR3 length: 16 residues. Germline lookup yields CDR1 LGHNA and CDR2 YNFKEQ. The V and J ends lost 3 bases and 4 bases, in that order; junction bases with no gene match: 5.

The rearrangement uses TRBV5-1 and TRBJ2-5; maybe TRBD1 (6 bases). V gave up 4 bases and J gave up 1 base, with 14 bases separating them. CDR1 and CDR2 (germline): SGHRS, YFSETQ. This CDR3 is built from 15 residues. The CDR3, as DNA: TGCGCCAGCAGCCAGGGGCTCAGAACCCAAGAGACCCAGTACTTC. Amino acid sequence: CASSQGLRTQETQYF.

The rearrangement uses TRBV6-2 or TRBV6-3 and TRBJ1-5, with TRBD1 matching over 9 bases. Germline CDR1 reads MNHEY; CDR2 reads SVGEGT. V gave up 7 bases and J gave up 5 bases; unmatched junction bases: 3. The CDR3 is 13 amino acids. For the CDR3, the DNA is TGTGCCAGCAATGGACAGGGGCATCAGCCCCAGCATTTT. It codes for CASNGQGHQPQHF.

This clonotype has only a few counts. The rearrangement uses TRBV5-1 and TRBJ1-4, with D possibly matching TRBD1 (6 bases). CDR3 length: 14 amino acids. V lost 4 bases to trimming and J lost 7 bases, with 14 bases between them. Germline CDR1 reads SGHRS; CDR2 reads YFSETQ. The CDR3 spells CASSVQGRGEKLFF. CDR3 in DNA: TGCGCCAGCAGCGTACAGGGTAGGGGTGAAAAACTGTTTTTT.

The rearrangement uses TRBV9 and TRBJ2-3; 8 nucleotides match TRBD2. CDR1 and CDR2 from the germline V gene are SGDLS and YYNGEE. The J segment lost 14 bases and the V segment lost 3 bases, leaving 14 bases of the junction unmatched. CDR3 size: 14 residues. The CDR3 sequence is CASSGSGGNAVLYF. DNA of the CDR3: TGTGCCAGCAGCGGGAGCGGGGGCAATGCCGTTTTGTATTTT.

This clonotype was counted ten times or more. V is TRBV12-3 or TRBV12-4 and J is TRBJ2-1; 9 bases align to TRBD2. There are 15 residues in the CDR3. The J segment lost 4 bases and the V segment lost 3 bases, leaving 4 bases of the junction unmatched. The chain's CDR3 is CASSFIAGEYNEQFF. The CDR3 DNA follows: TGTGCCAGCAGTTTCATAGCGGGGGAGTACAATGAGCAGTTCTTC.

This rearrangement joins TRBV24-1 to TRBJ2-3, with TRBD1 matching over 9 bases. The CDR3 totals 16 residues. From germline, CDR1 is KGHDR and CDR2 SFDVKD. The V segment lost 3 bases and the J segment 6 bases; nucleotides outside the gene matches: 9. CDR3 bases: TGTGCCACCAGTGATCCCGGGACAGGGTCAGGGGATACGCAGTATTTT. Protein sequence: CATSDPGTGSGDTQYF.

This clonotype was counted only a few times. V gene TRBV5-1 combines with J gene TRBJ1-1, with TRBD1 as a possible D gene (5 bases). V lost 1 base, J lost 3 bases, and 7 bases lay in between. The CDR3 contains 13 residues. Looked up from germline, CDR1 is SGHRS and CDR2 is YFSETQ. CDR3 DNA sequence: TGCGCCAGCAGCTTGCTGGGGCACACTGAAGCTTTCTTT. Its translation is CASSLLGHTEAFF.

The chain has TRBV19 and TRBJ1-1; 7 bases fit TRBD1. This CDR3 has 15 amino acids. J was trimmed by 0 bases and V by 7 bases; bases with no gene match: 8. Germline CDR1 and CDR2: LNHDA and SQIVND (reference sequence). CDR3 nucleotide sequence: TGTGCCAGTACCAGATGGACAGGTTTGAACACTGAAGCTTTCTTT. As protein: CASTRWTGLNTEAFF.

The table lists this clonotype with many counts. The chain joins TRBV5-5 to TRBJ2-7, with D tentatively TRBD1 (6 bases). Germline CDR1 reads SGHKS; CDR2 reads YYEKEE (reference sequence). With 7 bases removed from V and 0 bases from J, the gap between germline ends came to 17 bases. CDR3 length: 15 residues. The CDR3 here is CASPLRQESSYEQYV. CDR3 bases: TGTGCCAGCCCCCTGCGACAGGAGTCCTCCTACGAGCAGTACGTC.

There are a few counts of this clonotype. CDR3 bases: TGTGCCAGCAGCTACGGGACCGCAGGGGGCTATGGCTACACCTTC. Translated, it gives CASSYGTAGGYGYTF. This sequence joins TRBV7-2 and TRBJ1-2; 7 bases are a match to TRBD1. The CDR3 has 15 amino acids. J lost 4 bases, V lost 4 bases, and 9 bases had no gene match. Germline V gene sequence: CDR1 SGHTA, CDR2 FQGNSA.

The J gene is TRBJ2-5, the V gene TRBV5-1, with 12 bases lining up with TRBD2. The germline V gene encodes CDR1 SGHRS and CDR2 YFSETQ. J gave up 1 base and V 0 bases, and 1 base lay outside the gene matches. The CDR3 consists of 16 residues. CDR3 in amino acids: CASSLASGGGQETQYF. The CDR3 DNA reads TGCGCCAGCAGCTTGGCTAGCGGGGGGGGCCAAGAGACCCAGTACTTC.

The table lists this clonotype with a few counts. Here the CDR3 reads CASSLRAGLAGDTQYF. CDR3 in DNA: TGTGCCAGCAGCTTAAGGGCGGGACTAGCGGGGGATACGCAGTATTTT. The chain has TRBV7-2 and TRBJ2-3; 13 bases are shared with TRBD2. This CDR3 has 16 residues. The J segment lost 6 bases and the V segment lost 2 bases, leaving 5 bases of the junction unmatched. Germline lookup yields CDR1 SGHTA and CDR2 FQGNSA.

In this sample, this clonotype turned up many times. This chain connects TRBV3-1 to TRBJ2-3, with D unclear. The CDR3 sequence is 15 residues long. V dropped 4 bases and J dropped 6 bases, with 17 bases sitting between them. Germline loops: CDR1 LGHDT, CDR2 YNNKEL (reference sequence). The chain's CDR3 is CASSLSSLRPDTQYF. As DNA, the CDR3 is TGTGCCAGCAGCCTATCGTCATTGAGGCCGGATACGCAGTATTTT.

There are a few counts of this clonotype. The chain employs TRBV12-3 or TRBV12-4 and TRBJ1-1; D gene unclear. V lost 2 bases to trimming and J lost 3 bases, with 13 bases between them. This CDR3 contains 15 residues. The CDR3 is CASSLRIGWYTEAFF. The CDR3 region has the DNA TGTGCCAGCAGTTTACGGATAGGGTGGTACACTGAAGCTTTCTTT.

This clonotype was counted only a few times. At one end, the junction sequence differs from germline, possibly due to a read error. The chain uses TRBV20-1 and TRBJ2-2; 8 nucleotides align to TRBD2. CDR1 is DFQATT and CDR2 is SNEGSKA in the germline V gene (reference sequence). CDR3 length: 13 residues. CDR3 in amino acids: CSARDGGAGELFF. In DNA form, the CDR3 reads TGCAGTGCCAGAGACGGGGGGGCCGGGGAGCTGTTTTTT.

This clonotype occurred a few times. This CDR3 is CSSAGGGTDTQYF. The CDR3 coding sequence is TGCAGCTCGGCGGGGGGAGGCACAGATACGCAGTATTTT. The chain combines TRBV29-1 with TRBJ2-3; the match to TRBD2 covers 8 bases. Trimming at V came to 8 bases and at J to 1 base, leaving 5 bases not matched to a gene. The CDR3 spans 13 residues. The germline V gene encodes CDR1 SQVTM and CDR2 ANQGSEA.

The rearrangement joins TRBV6-5 to TRBJ1-2; no reliable D call. The CDR3 spans 15 residues. Trimming stripped 0 bases from V and 5 bases from J, with 13 bases between. The germline V gene has CDR1 MNHEY and CDR2 SVGAGI. The CDR3 region is CASSYSATGLYGYTF. CDR3 DNA sequence: TGTGCCAGCAGTTACTCGGCGACCGGTCTGTATGGCTACACCTTC.

This clonotype has more than one count but fewer than ten. This sequence joins TRBV5-1 and TRBJ1-1; D unresolved. V gave up 0 bases and J gave up 5 bases, with 14 bases separating them. This CDR3 has 15 amino acids. Per the germline V gene, CDR1 is SGHRS and CDR2 is YFSETQ. CDR3: CASSLESGPGTEAFF. Written as DNA, the CDR3 is TGCGCCAGCAGCTTGGAATCCGGGCCGGGAACTGAAGCTTTCTTT.

The chain uses TRBV9 and TRBJ2-3; 7 bases agree with TRBD2. Germline V gives CDR1 SGDLS, CDR2 YYNGEE. The CDR3 loop spans 18 amino acids. The junction had 14 bases not matched to a gene; V was cut back by 4 bases and J by 0 bases. The CDR3 nucleotides are TGTGCCAGCAGCCCCCACGGACTAGAATCTTCTAGCACAGATACGCAGTATTTT. Amino acid sequence: CASSPHGLESSSTDTQYF.

This clonotype turned up a few times. This chain links TRBV6-5 with TRBJ1-2; D is possibly TRBD1 (5 bases). This CDR3 contains 15 residues. Deletions cut 6 bases from V and 3 bases from J, with 17 bases between. Germline CDR1 MNHEY, CDR2 SVGAGI. CDR3 nucleotide sequence: TGTGCCAGCAGCTATTATGTGGGAGGGGACTATGGCTACACCTTC. Amino acid sequence: CASSYYVGGDYGYTF.

This clonotype was recorded many times. V and J are TRBV4-3 and TRBJ1-1; TRBD1 matches 10 bases. CDR1 is LGHNA, CDR2 YSLEER, per germline. The length of the CDR3 is 19 residues. V was clipped by 1 base and J by 1 base; unmatched bases: 12. In DNA form, the CDR3 reads TGCGCCAGCAGCCAAGTGGGACAGGGGTCACCAATCGGGAACACTGAAGCTTTCTTT. It codes for CASSQVGQGSPIGNTEAFF.

In this sample, this clonotype turned up a few times. The chain is built from TRBV6-2 or TRBV6-3 and TRBJ2-3; D gene uncertain. This CDR3 comprises 12 residues. Per the germline V gene, CDR1 is MNHEY and CDR2 is SVGEGT. The V gene lost 6 bases and the J gene lost 4 bases, with 8 bases spanning the gap. CDR3 nucleotides: TGTGCCAGCAGGCTAACGGCAGATACGCAGTATTTT. It codes for CASRLTADTQYF.

This clonotype was picked up many times. The chain joins TRBV5-1 to TRBJ2-1; TRBD2 aligns across 7 bases. The CDR3 runs to 14 residues. J was trimmed by 8 bases and V by 3 bases; bases with no gene match: 8. Germline values: CDR1 SGHRS, CDR2 YFSETQ. The CDR3 region has the DNA TGCGCCAGCAGCTCTTCGACGGCGGGGGATGAGCAGTTCTTC. As protein: CASSSSTAGDEQFF.

The V gene is TRBV20-1, the J gene TRBJ1-1, with D unresolved. The germline CDR1 and CDR2 sequences are DFQATT and SNEGSKA (reference sequence). The CDR3 has 14 amino acids. Trimming shortened V by 5 bases and J by 0 bases, and 13 bases separated the two germline ends. The CDR3 here is CSALVPQMNTEAFF. The CDR3 region has the DNA TGCAGTGCTCTAGTCCCGCAGATGAACACTGAAGCTTTCTTT.

This clonotype showed up just a few times. The chain couples TRBV12-3 or TRBV12-4 to TRBJ1-2; no clear D. Deletions cut 1 base from V and 7 bases from J, with 10 bases between. The CDR3 loop spans 13 amino acids. The chain's CDR3 is CASSLGGDVGYTF. CDR3 nucleotide sequence: TGTGCCAGCAGTTTAGGGGGTGACGTTGGCTACACCTTC.

This clonotype turned up a few times. The J gene is TRBJ1-1, the V gene TRBV5-1; 7 positions match TRBD1. This CDR3 spans 14 amino acids. Germline V gene lookup returns CDR1 SGHRS and CDR2 YFSETQ. With 3 bases clipped from V and 2 bases from J, the junction kept 4 bases outside the gene matches. CDR3 protein: CASSSTGANTEAFF. CDR3 DNA: TGCGCCAGCAGCTCTACAGGGGCCAACACTGAAGCTTTCTTT. The variable domain in full, with the rest retrieved from reference TRBV5-1 and TRBJ1-1, is KAGVTQTPRYLIKTRGQQVTLSCSPISGHRSVSWYQQTPGQGLQFLFEYFSETQRNKGNFPGRFSGRQFSNSRSEMNVSTLELGDSALYLCASSSTGANTEAFFGQGTRLTVV.